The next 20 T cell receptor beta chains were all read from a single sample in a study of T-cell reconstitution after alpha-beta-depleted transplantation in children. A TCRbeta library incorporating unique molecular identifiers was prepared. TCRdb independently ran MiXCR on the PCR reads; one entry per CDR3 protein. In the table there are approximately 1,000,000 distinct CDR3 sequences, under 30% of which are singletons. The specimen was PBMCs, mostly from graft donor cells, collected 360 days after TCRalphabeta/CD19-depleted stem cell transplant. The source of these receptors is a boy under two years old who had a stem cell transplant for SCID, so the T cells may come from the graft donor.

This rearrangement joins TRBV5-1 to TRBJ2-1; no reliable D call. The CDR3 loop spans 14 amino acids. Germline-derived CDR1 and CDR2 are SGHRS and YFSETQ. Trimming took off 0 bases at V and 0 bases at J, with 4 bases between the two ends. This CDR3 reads CASSLGNSYNEQFF. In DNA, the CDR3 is TGCGCCAGCAGCTTGGGGAACTCCTACAATGAGCAGTTCTTC. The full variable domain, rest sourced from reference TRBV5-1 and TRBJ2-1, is KAGVTQTPRYLIKTRGQQVTLSCSPISGHRSVSWYQQTPGQGLQFLFEYFSETQRNKGNFPGRFSGRQFSNSRSEMNVSTLELGDSALYLCASSLGNSYNEQFFGPGTRLTVL.

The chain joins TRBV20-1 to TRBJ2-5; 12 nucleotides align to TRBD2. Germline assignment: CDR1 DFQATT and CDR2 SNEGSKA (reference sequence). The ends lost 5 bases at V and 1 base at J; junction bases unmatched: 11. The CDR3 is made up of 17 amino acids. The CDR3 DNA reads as TGCAGTGCTCCGCCCGTACTAGCGGGGGGACCCCAAGAGACCCAGTACTTC. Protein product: CSAPPVLAGGPQETQYF.

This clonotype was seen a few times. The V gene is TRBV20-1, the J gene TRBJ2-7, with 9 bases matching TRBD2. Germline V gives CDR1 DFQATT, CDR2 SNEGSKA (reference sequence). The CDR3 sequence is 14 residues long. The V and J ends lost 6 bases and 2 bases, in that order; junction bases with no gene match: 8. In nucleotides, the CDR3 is TGCAGTGCCTCGACTAGCGGATTAACCTACGAGCAGTACTTC. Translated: CSASTSGLTYEQYF.

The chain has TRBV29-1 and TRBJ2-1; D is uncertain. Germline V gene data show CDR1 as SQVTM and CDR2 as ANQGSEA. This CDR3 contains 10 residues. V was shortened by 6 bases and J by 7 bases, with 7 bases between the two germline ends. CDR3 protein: CSVEQNEQFF. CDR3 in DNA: TGCAGCGTGGAACAGAATGAGCAGTTCTTC.

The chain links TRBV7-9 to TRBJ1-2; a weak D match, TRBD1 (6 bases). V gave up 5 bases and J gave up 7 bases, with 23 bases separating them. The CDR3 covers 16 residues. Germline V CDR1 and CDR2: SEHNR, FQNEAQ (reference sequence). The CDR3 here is CASSPKRTEITGGYTF. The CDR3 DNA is TGTGCCAGCAGCCCGAAACGGACAGAAATTACAGGTGGCTACACCTTC.

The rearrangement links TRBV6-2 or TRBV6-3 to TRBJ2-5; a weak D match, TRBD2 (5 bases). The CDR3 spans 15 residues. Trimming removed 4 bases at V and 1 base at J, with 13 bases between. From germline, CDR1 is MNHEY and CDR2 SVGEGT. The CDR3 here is CASSLNSGFQETQYF. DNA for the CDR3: TGTGCCAGCAGTTTGAACAGCGGTTTCCAAGAGACCCAGTACTTC.

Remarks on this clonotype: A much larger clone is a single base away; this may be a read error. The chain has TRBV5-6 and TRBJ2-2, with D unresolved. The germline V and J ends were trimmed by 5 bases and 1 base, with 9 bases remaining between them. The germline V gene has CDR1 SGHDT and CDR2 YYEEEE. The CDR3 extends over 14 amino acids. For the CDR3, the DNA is TGTGCCAGCAGTTTTAGGATGAACACCGGGGAGCTGTTTTTT. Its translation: CASSFRMNTGELFF.

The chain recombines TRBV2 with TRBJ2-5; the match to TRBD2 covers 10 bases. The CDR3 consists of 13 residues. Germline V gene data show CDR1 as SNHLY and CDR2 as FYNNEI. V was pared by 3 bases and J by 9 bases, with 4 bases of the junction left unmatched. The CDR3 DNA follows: TGTGCCAGCAGTGATGAAGCGGGGGGGCCCCAGTACTTC. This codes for CASSDEAGGPQYF.

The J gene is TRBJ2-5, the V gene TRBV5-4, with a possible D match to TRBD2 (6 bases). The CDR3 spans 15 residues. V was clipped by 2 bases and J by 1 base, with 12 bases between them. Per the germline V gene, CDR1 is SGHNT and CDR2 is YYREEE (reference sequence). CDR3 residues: CASSFMGGVQETQYF. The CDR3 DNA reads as TGTGCCAGCAGCTTTATGGGCGGGGTCCAAGAGACCCAGTACTTC.

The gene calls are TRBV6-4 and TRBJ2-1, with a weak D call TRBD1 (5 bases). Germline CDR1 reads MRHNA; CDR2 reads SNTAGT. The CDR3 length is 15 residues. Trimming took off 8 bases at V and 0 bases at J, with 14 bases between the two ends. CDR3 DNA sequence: TGTGCCAGCTCCCAGGGCTTTAGCTCCTACAATGAGCAGTTCTTC. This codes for CASSQGFSSYNEQFF.

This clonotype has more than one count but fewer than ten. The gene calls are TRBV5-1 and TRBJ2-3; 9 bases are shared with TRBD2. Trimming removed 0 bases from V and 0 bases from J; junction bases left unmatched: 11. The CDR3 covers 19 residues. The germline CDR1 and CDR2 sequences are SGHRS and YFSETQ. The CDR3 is CASSLGVAGAPLSTDTQYF. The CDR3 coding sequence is TGCGCCAGCAGCTTGGGGGTAGCGGGGGCCCCTTTGAGCACAGATACGCAGTATTTT.

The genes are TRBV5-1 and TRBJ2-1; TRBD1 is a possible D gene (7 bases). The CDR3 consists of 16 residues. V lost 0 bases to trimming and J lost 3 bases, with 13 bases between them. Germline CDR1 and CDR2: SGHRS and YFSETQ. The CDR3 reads CASSLGPRGDYNEQFF. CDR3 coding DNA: TGCGCCAGCAGCTTGGGGCCCAGGGGGGACTACAATGAGCAGTTCTTC.

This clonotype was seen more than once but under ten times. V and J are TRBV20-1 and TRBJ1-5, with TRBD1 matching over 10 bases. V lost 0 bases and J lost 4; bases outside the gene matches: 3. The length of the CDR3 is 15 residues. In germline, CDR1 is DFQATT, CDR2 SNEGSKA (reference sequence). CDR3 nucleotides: TGCAGTGCTAGAGATGCGGGACAGGGGAATCAGCCCCAGCATTTT. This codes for CSARDAGQGNQPQHF.

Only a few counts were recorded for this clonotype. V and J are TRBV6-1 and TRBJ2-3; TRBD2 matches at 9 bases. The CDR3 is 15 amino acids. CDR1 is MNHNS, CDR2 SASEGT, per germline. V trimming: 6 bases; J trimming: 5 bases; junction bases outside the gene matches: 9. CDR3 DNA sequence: TGTGCCAGCAGCCAACTAGCGGGCATGGGAGATACGCAGTATTTT. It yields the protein CASSQLAGMGDTQYF.

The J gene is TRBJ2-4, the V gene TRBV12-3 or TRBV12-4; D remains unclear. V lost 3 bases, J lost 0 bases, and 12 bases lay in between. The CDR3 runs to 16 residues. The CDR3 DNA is TGTGCCAGCAGTTTGGGCGCGGCTCTAGCCAAAAACATTCAGTACTTC. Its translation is CASSLGAALAKNIQYF.

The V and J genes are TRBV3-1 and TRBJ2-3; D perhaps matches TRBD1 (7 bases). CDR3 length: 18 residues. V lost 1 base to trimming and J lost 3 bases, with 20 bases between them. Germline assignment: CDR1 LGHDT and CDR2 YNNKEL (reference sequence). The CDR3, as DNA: TGTGCCAGCAGCCAAGTGACAGGGAGGTCGGGGGTTACAGATACGCAGTATTTT. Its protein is CASSQVTGRSGVTDTQYF.

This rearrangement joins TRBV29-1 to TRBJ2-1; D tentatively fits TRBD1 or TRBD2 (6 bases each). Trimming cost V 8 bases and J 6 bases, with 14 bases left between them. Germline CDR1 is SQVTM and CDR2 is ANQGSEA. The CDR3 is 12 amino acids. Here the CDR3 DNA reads TGCAGCTCCTTACAGGGAGGCAATGAGCAGTTCTTC. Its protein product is CSSLQGGNEQFF.

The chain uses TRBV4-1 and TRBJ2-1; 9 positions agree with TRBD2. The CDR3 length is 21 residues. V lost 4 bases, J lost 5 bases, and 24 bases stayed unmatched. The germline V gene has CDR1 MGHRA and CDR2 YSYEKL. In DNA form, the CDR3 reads TGCGCCAGCAGCCCGACTCCTCTCTATCTATTAGCGGGGGACGGGGACAATGAGCAGTTCTTC. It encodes CASSPTPLYLLAGDGDNEQFF.

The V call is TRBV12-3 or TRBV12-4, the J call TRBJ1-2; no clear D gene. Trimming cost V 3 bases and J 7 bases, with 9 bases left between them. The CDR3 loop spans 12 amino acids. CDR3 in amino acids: CASSLLKGGYTF. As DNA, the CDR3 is TGTGCCAGCAGTTTGCTCAAGGGTGGCTACACCTTC.

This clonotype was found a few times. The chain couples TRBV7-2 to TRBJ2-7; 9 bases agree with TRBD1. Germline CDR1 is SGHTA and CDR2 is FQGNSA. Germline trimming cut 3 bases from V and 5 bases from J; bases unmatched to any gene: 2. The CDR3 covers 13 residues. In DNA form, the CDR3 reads TGTGCCAGCAGCTTTGACAGGGGGAACGAGCAGTACTTC. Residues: CASSFDRGNEQYF.